This T cell receptor beta chain was observed in a study of OX40 agonist ivuxolimab in advanced cancers. The study's findings and limits: With doses of 0.1 to 3.0 mg/kg, CD4+ and CD8+ blood T cells had undergone clonal expansion by week 6.

Measured with immunoSEQ multiplex PCR; TCRdb has only the in-frame clones, and not every one. The sample has 43,000 or so clones, 85% to 90% seen once. As to this clone: Its antigen is unidentified.

The CDR3 loop spans 15 amino acids. Germline values: CDR1 LNHDA, CDR2 SQIVND (reference sequence). The V end was cut by 3 bases, the J end by 5 bases, with 14 bases between. This clonotype was sampled from an adult with an advanced solid tumor such as melanoma, head and neck, liver or kidney cancer. The material sequenced was CD4+ or CD8+ T cells sorted from blood, taken in a trial of the OX40 agonist ivuxolimab. The V and J genes are TRBV19 and TRBJ1-5; D remains ambiguous. CDR3 loop: CASSIRSGFDQPQHF. DNA of the CDR3: TGTGCCAGTAGTATTAGGTCAGGTTTTGATCAGCCCCAGCATTTT. Combining the CDR3 with reference TRBV19 and TRBJ1-5 gives the whole variable domain DGGITQSPKYLFRKEGQNVTLSCEQNLNHDAMYWYRQDPGQGLRLIYYSQIVNDFQKGDIAEGYSVSREKKESFPLTVTSAQKNPTAFYLCASSIRSGFDQPQHFGDGTRLSIL.